Presented here are 8 T cell receptor beta chains from one specimen sequenced in a study of T cell repertoires in cytomegalovirus infection. These receptors lack a known antigen. TCRdb reprocessed the reads via MiXCR and lists one record per CDR3 protein. The sample has around 360,000 distinct CDR3 sequences; just under 35% are singletons. The input for sequencing was cultured PBMCs, taken from culture after CMV antigen stimulation. The source of these receptors is a human donor in good health (CMV status not recorded). Some clones in this sample may be carry-over from other donors' samples.

This clonotype was observed a few times. This chain uses TRBV5-1 with TRBJ1-4; weak D call: TRBD1 (5 bases). The germline CDR1 and CDR2 sequences are SGHRS and YFSETQ. The V gene lost 0 bases and the J gene lost 5 bases, with 14 bases spanning the gap. CDR3 length: 16 amino acids. CDR3 nucleotide sequence: TGCGCCAGCAGCTTGGGGGCCAGCGGGGGGAATGAAAAACTGTTTTTT. It codes for CASSLGASGGNEKLFF.

V and J are TRBV6-6 and TRBJ2-1; no reliable D call. From germline, CDR1 is MNHNY and CDR2 SVGAGI (reference sequence). Trimming removed 0 bases from V and 10 bases from J, with 13 bases in between. CDR3 size: 14 residues. The CDR3, as DNA: TGTGCCAGCAGTTACTCGTGGGCGACCAAAGAGCAGTTCTTC. It yields the protein CASSYSWATKEQFF.

This clonotype was seen only once. At one boundary the junction diverges from the germline segment, which might be a read error. The chain has TRBV5-3 and TRBJ2-7; 8 bases align to TRBD2. Being an ORF, TRBV5-3 has a function that is uncertain. The CDR3 spans 20 residues. CDR3 sequence (DNA): TGTGCCAGCAGCTCACGAGTCCGGGGACTAGGTCCATCGAGCTCCTACGAGCAGTACTTC. Residues: CASSSRVRGLGPSSSYEQYF.

The chain links TRBV6-1 to TRBJ2-7; D is uncertain. This CDR3 region has 12 residues. CDR1 is MNHNS, CDR2 SASEGT, per germline. With 0 bases removed from V and 6 bases from J, the gap between germline ends came to 6 bases. CDR3 DNA sequence: TGTGCCAGCAGTGAAGCTCCCCGCGAGCAGTACTTC. Encoded protein: CASSEAPREQYF.

This sequence joins TRBV10-3 and TRBJ1-5; D is ambiguous. CDR1 is ENHRY, CDR2 SYGVKD, per germline. This CDR3 has 14 residues. V gave up 0 bases and J gave up 6 bases, with 9 bases separating them. In DNA, the CDR3 is TGTGCCATCAGTGAGTCCGGCCAGCCTCAGCCCCAGCATTTT. Residues: CAISESGQPQPQHF.

This clonotype was observed a few times. The chain recombines TRBV28 with TRBJ2-7, with 8 bases matching TRBD1. Losses at the gene ends were 6 bases for V and 6 bases for J; bases not matched to a gene: 13. Germline V lookup: CDR1 MDHEN, CDR2 SYDVKM. The length of the CDR3 is 15 residues. The CDR3 DNA follows: TGTGCCAGCAGACGCGGACAGGGATTGGTTGGCGAGCAGTACTTC. Translation gives CASRRGQGLVGEQYF. The full variable domain, rest sourced from reference TRBV28 and TRBJ2-7, is DVKVTQSSRYLVKRTGEKVFLECVQDMDHENMFWYRQDPGLGLRLIYFSYDVKMKEKGDIPEGYSVSREKKERFSLILESASTNQTSMYLCASRRGQGLVGEQYFGPGTRLTVT.

This rearrangement joins TRBV7-4 to TRBJ2-7; 7 bases match TRBD1. The CDR3 has 20 amino acids. J gave up 1 base and V 1 base, and 19 bases lay outside the gene matches. Germline V gene lookup returns CDR1 SGHVT and CDR2 SQSDAQ. CDR3 protein: CASSLVHKACRDRVSYEQYF. CDR3 DNA sequence: TGTGCCAGCAGCTTAGTCCATAAGGCCTGCCGAGACAGGGTGTCCTACGAGCAGTACTTC.

This chain links TRBV10-2 with TRBJ1-4; TRBD1 matches 11 bases. V trimming: 3 bases; J trimming: 7 bases; junction bases outside the gene matches: 4. The germline V gene encodes CDR1 WSHSY and CDR2 SAAADI. The CDR3 is made up of 15 amino acids. For the CDR3, the DNA is TGCGCCAGCAGTGAACTGGGACAGGGGGTTGAAAAACTGTTTTTT. Protein: CASSELGQGVEKLFF.